This T cell receptor beta chain was captured in a study of tumor-infiltrating lymphocytes in primary liver carcinoma. Using a constant-region primer together with ProtoScript II reverse transcriptase, TCR beta cDNA was made from approximately 0.55 ug of total RNA. Libraries covering TCR beta were generated through three nested multiplex PCR rounds (using a slightly modified ARM-PCR). Forward primers for TRBV1-TRBV30 and a C-beta reverse primer served the first two PCR rounds, at roughly 10 cycles each. TCRdb itself ran the multiplex PCR reads through MiXCR, one entry per CDR3 protein. This sample carries 55,000 to 70,000 distinct CDR3 sequences, just over 70% of them seen once, and the ten largest clones take approximately 50%. Points on this clonotype: Its antigen is not identified. At one end the junction does not follow the germline gene, possibly because of a read error.

The CDR3 is 13 amino acids. Joint extraction of RNA and DNA used roughly 17-32 mg of bulk tissue that was unsorted. Donors underwent surgery for histopathologically diagnosed primary liver carcinoma. The study's findings and limits: Pairs of tumor regions overlapped more than tumor-adjacent and tumor-blood pairs did.

The origin of this receptor is a middle-aged man with primary liver carcinoma and hepatitis B virus infection. The rearrangement uses TRBV12-3 or TRBV12-4 and TRBJ2-5, with D maybe TRBD1 (6 bases). Source material: liver tumor tissue from sampling region 2. Subset described: tumor region T2, inferior pole. CDR3 in amino acids: CAGSLIEGETRYF. The CDR3, as DNA: TGTGCCGGCAGTTTAATTGAGGGGGAGACCCGGTACTTC.